The table lists the clone carrying this T cell receptor beta chain with a few counts. Its antigen remains unknown. The sample comes from a study of T cells after yellow fever vaccination. Turning to the study itself: Preparation of the low-cell-number fractions used SMART-Seq v4 Ultra Low Input. Study-wide findings and caveats: Contamination by abundant bulk-population clonotypes could be present in FACS-sorted repertoires. In post-booster samples, most primary-vaccination clones reappeared (about 95% CD4, roughly 89% CD8).

This CDR3 has 15 residues. V lost 5 bases and J lost 4; bases outside the gene matches: 7. The germline CDR1 and CDR2 sequences are SGHTA and FQGNSA. MiXCR, run by TCRdb on the 5' RACE reads, gives a single entry per CDR3 protein. The sample consists of 250,000 to 350,000 distinct CDR3 sequences, roughly 4.3% of them appearing once. The clonotype comes from a man younger than 35 who received the YFV17D yellow fever vaccine. The sample consisted of PBMCs, taken 15 days after the yellow fever booster vaccination. V usage is TRBV7-2 and J usage is TRBJ1-1; 10 nucleotides match TRBD1. The DNA of the CDR3 is TGTGCCAGCAGCCGGGACAGGGGAGGGAGCACTGAAGCTTTCTTT. This translates into CASSRDRGGSTEAFF.